This T cell receptor (beta chain) was obtained from a study of cytomegalovirus exposure and HLA in healthy donors. Germline-derived CDR1 and CDR2 are SEHNR and FQNEAQ (reference sequence). The CDR3 is made up of 12 amino acids. PCR primers comprised 60 Vbeta and 13 Jbeta primers. The protocol was immunoSEQ multiplex PCR, while the TCRdb copy is restricted to in-frame clones and leaves out a portion. This table has 200,000 or so clones, approximately 78% appearing once. The genes are TRBV7-9 and TRBJ2-5; no clear D gene. The last part of the DNA fits TRBJ2-7 better; the J call may be wrong. The TCR originated in a woman between 50 and 59 years old in good health and CMV-seropositive. The sample was PBMCs. The CDR3 DNA sequence: TGTGCCAGCAGCTTAGTATCCTACGAGCAGTACTTC. This gives the protein CASSLVSYEQYF.